The 27 T cell receptor beta chains in this list originate from one sample, sequenced in a study of regulatory T cells in long-lasting Graves disease. Time point denoted: newly diagnosed GD, antithyroid drugs for less than 3 months. PBMC RNA served as the TCR library source. HTBI primers from iRepertoire and Arm-PCR of CDR3 regions yielded the TCR beta libraries. From the multiplex PCR reads, TCRdb called clonotypes with MiXCR, one entry per CDR3 protein. The table lists approximately 350,000 distinct CDR3 sequences, around 17% of them singletons. In addition, the sample was reused for a study of T cells in Graves' hyperthyroidism and ophthalmopathy.

Sequencing was performed on peripheral blood mononuclear cells (PBMCs), taken at new diagnosis, from a patient treated with antithyroid drugs. The receptor source for this set is a man in his forties with Graves disease.

The chain employs TRBV9 and TRBJ1-6, with unresolved D. Trimming took 7 bases from V and 0 from J, leaving 5 bases between them. The CDR3 contains 13 residues. From germline, CDR1 is SGDLS and CDR2 YYNGEE. The CDR3 sequence is CASRDSYNSPLHF. The CDR3 DNA reads as TGTGCCAGCCGGGACTCCTATAATTCACCCCTCCACTTT.

The V call is TRBV30, the J call TRBJ2-7; a possible D gene is TRBD2 (6 bases). CDR3 size: 15 residues. V was pared by 5 bases and J by 6 bases, with 23 bases between. Germline V gene sequence: CDR1 GTSNPN, CDR2 SVGIG (reference sequence). CDR3 residues: CAWSPLAGRLGEQYF. CDR3 nucleotides: TGTGCCTGGTCCCCCCTCGCGGGGAGACTTGGCGAGCAGTACTTC.

This chain uses TRBV12-3 or TRBV12-4 with TRBJ1-5; D is undetermined. The CDR3 has 12 residues. V lost 6 bases and J 4 bases, leaving 7 bases between the germline ends. The CDR3 DNA is TGTGCCAGCAGAAGGGAAAATCAGCCCCAGCATTTT. This encodes CASRRENQPQHF.

The chain recombines TRBV11-3 with TRBJ2-1; perhaps TRBD2 as D (6 bases). The CDR3 has 14 residues. The V gene's germline CDR1 is SGHNT and CDR2 YENEEA. V lost 5 bases to trimming and J lost 10 bases, with 18 bases between them. The CDR3 DNA follows: TGTGCCAGCAGCCCTAGACTAGGTGTCGGGGAGCAGTTCTTC. Protein product: CASSPRLGVGEQFF.

About this clonotype: A much larger clone lies one base from this, so it may be a read error. The chain links TRBV2 to TRBJ2-7; 8 bases line up with TRBD1. CDR3 size: 16 residues. Germline CDR1 reads SNHLY; CDR2 reads FYNNEI. J gave up 3 bases and V 6 bases, and 13 bases lay outside the gene matches. The CDR3 loop is CASRHRGTEPRYEQYF. CDR3 nucleotide sequence: TGTGCCAGCAGGCACAGGGGGACAGAGCCCCGCTACGAGCAGTACTTC.

As for this clonotype: A much larger clone lies a single base off, so this may be a read error. Given the absence of the conserved phenylalanine or tryptophan at the CDR3 end, a read error is likely. CDR3 residues: CASSRAMGNGAEAFL. CDR3 DNA sequence: TGTGCCAGCAGCCGGGCGATGGGGAATGGGGCTGAAGCTTTCCTT. V usage is TRBV14 and J usage is TRBJ1-1; D not certain. The CDR3 extends over 15 amino acids. Trimming stripped 4 bases from V and 6 bases from J, with 18 bases between. Germline V lookup: CDR1 SGHDN, CDR2 FVKESK.

The chain carries TRBV10-3 and TRBJ2-7; 9 positions match TRBD1. The V gene's germline CDR1 is ENHRY and CDR2 SYGVKD. Unmatched junction bases numbered 7, after V lost 5 bases and J lost 2 bases. The CDR3 covers 15 residues. DNA for the CDR3: TGTGCCATCAGTCCCGGACAGGGGCTGACCTACGAGCAGTACTTC. It encodes CAISPGQGLTYEQYF.

This clonotype was seen at least ten times. This rearrangement joins TRBV4-2 to TRBJ2-2, with D perhaps matching TRBD1 or TRBD2 (5 bases each). Trimming removed 4 bases from V and 1 base from J, with 10 bases in between. CDR3 length: 15 amino acids. From germline, CDR1 is LGHNA and CDR2 YNFKEQ. The chain's CDR3 is CASSRDLLNTGELFF. CDR3 bases: TGTGCCAGCAGCCGGGACCTCCTGAACACCGGGGAGCTGTTTTTT.

This clonotype was detected many times. The gene calls are TRBV28 and TRBJ2-1; tentatively, D is TRBD1 or TRBD2 (5 bases each). This CDR3 spans 15 amino acids. Deletions cut 6 bases from V and 3 bases from J, with 15 bases between. The germline CDR1 and CDR2 sequences are MDHEN and SYDVKM. The DNA for the CDR3 is TGTGCCAGCAGCCCCGGAGGACAAGGCTACAATGAGCAGTTCTTC. Residues: CASSPGGQGYNEQFF.

This clonotype has at least ten counts. The genes are TRBV2 and TRBJ1-5; perhaps TRBD1 as D (5 bases). This CDR3 is 15 amino acids long. From germline, CDR1 is SNHLY and CDR2 FYNNEI. V lost 9 bases to trimming and J lost 5 bases, with 20 bases between them. The CDR3 sequence is CASRTGAQRDQPQHF. CDR3 coding DNA: TGTGCCAGTAGAACCGGGGCCCAAAGGGATCAGCCCCAGCATTTT.

On this clonotype itself: The germline gene is not matched at one end of the junction; a read error may be the cause. The genes are TRBV5-1 and TRBJ2-3, with D maybe TRBD1 (6 bases). The germline V gene encodes CDR1 SGHRS and CDR2 YFSETQ. The CDR3 has 13 residues. The CDR3 DNA sequence: TGTGCCAGCATTGGACAGCGCACAGATACGCAGTATTTT. Its protein product is CASIGQRTDTQYF. Together with reference TRBV5-1 and TRBJ2-3, the CDR3 gives the full variable domain: KAGVTQTPRYLIKTRGQQVTLSCSPISGHRSVSWYQQTPGQGLQFLFEYFSETQRNKGNFPGRFSGRQFSNSRSEMNVSTLELGDSALYLCASIGQRTDTQYFGPGTRLTVL.

This rearrangement joins TRBV19 to TRBJ1-6; D unclear. Trimming shortened V by 8 bases and J by 8 bases, and 13 bases separated the two germline ends. CDR3 size: 13 residues. The germline CDR1 and CDR2 sequences are LNHDA and SQIVND (reference sequence). The CDR3 DNA follows: TGTGCCAGTTCACTCAGGCCCGATTCACCCCTCCACTTT. This gives the protein CASSLRPDSPLHF.

There are many counts of this clonotype. The chain couples TRBV5-1 to TRBJ2-7, with D possibly being TRBD2 (5 bases). The V gene lost 2 bases and the J gene lost 2 bases, with 14 bases spanning the gap. Germline CDR1 is SGHRS and CDR2 is YFSETQ. The CDR3 contains 15 residues. The CDR3 coding sequence is TGCGCCAGCAGCTTTGAAGTCGGGATCGCCTACGAGCAGTACTTC. Translation gives CASSFEVGIAYEQYF.

The chain is built from TRBV6-1 and TRBJ2-5; D uncertain. This CDR3 contains 13 residues. V was shortened by 7 bases and J by 1 base, with 10 bases between the two germline ends. Germline CDR1 and CDR2: MNHNS and SASEGT. The CDR3: CASIGRPQETQYF. The CDR3 DNA is TGTGCCAGCATCGGGCGACCCCAAGAGACCCAGTACTTC.

The chain combines TRBV11-1 with TRBJ2-3; weak D call: TRBD1 (6 bases). The germline V gene encodes CDR1 SGHAT and CDR2 FQDESV (reference sequence). This CDR3 region has 15 residues. The V gene lost 0 bases and the J gene lost 4 bases, with 11 bases spanning the gap. CDR3 protein: CASSLAQGRPDTQYF. The CDR3, as DNA: TGTGCCAGCAGCTTAGCGCAGGGGCGGCCAGATACGCAGTATTTT.

At least ten counts were recorded for this clonotype. This chain links TRBV19 with TRBJ1-2, with TRBD1 identical over 9 bases. The J segment lost 3 bases and the V segment lost 6 bases, leaving 8 bases of the junction unmatched. The CDR3 consists of 15 residues. Per the germline V gene, CDR1 is LNHDA and CDR2 is SQIVND (reference sequence). This CDR3 is CASRQGQGTYYGYTF. The CDR3 DNA sequence: TGTGCCAGTAGACAAGGACAGGGGACTTACTATGGCTACACCTTC.

This clonotype was seen many times. J is TRBJ2-1 and V is TRBV18, with a possible D match to TRBD1 (7 bases). V was shortened by 3 bases and J by 7 bases, with 10 bases between the two germline ends. The CDR3 loop spans 13 amino acids. Germline CDR1 and CDR2: KGHSH and LQKENI. The CDR3 sequence is CASSPTGRNEQFF. Here the CDR3 DNA reads TGTGCCAGCTCACCGACAGGGAGGAATGAGCAGTTCTTC.

In its sample, this clonotype was seen many times. V usage is TRBV20-1 and J usage is TRBJ2-4, with a possible D match to TRBD2 (5 bases). Trimming pared 0 bases from V and 0 bases from J, leaving 12 bases between. The CDR3 has 16 amino acids. The germline V gene has CDR1 DFQATT and CDR2 SNEGSKA (reference sequence). The CDR3: CSARDLLAGAKNIQYF. Here the CDR3 DNA reads TGCAGTGCTAGAGATCTGCTCGCGGGAGCCAAAAACATTCAGTACTTC.

This clonotype has ten or more counts. Written as DNA, the CDR3 is TGTGCCAGCATCTTGGGTCAGGATACCCACAATGAGCAGTTCTTC. This codes for CASILGQDTHNEQFF. The rearrangement uses TRBV12-3 or TRBV12-4 and TRBJ2-1; D is uncertain. Between the trimmed V and J ends, which lost 7 bases and 5 bases, there was a span of 18 bases. The CDR3 covers 15 residues.

In this sample, this clonotype turned up many times. The chain carries TRBV5-1 and TRBJ1-3; D gene uncertain. The CDR3 runs 18 residues. The V end lost 0 bases, the J end lost 0 bases, and 16 bases lay between the germline ends. The germline V gene has CDR1 SGHRS and CDR2 YFSETQ. CDR3 sequence reads: CASSLETVSLNSGNTIYF. The CDR3, as DNA: TGCGCCAGCAGCTTGGAGACGGTCAGTCTTAACTCTGGAAACACCATATATTTT. The whole variable domain, remainder taken from reference TRBV5-1 and TRBJ1-3, is KAGVTQTPRYLIKTRGQQVTLSCSPISGHRSVSWYQQTPGQGLQFLFEYFSETQRNKGNFPGRFSGRQFSNSRSEMNVSTLELGDSALYLCASSLETVSLNSGNTIYFGEGSWLTVV.

The chain combines TRBV28 with TRBJ1-4; D gene uncertain. This CDR3 is built from 14 residues. Looked up from germline, CDR1 is MDHEN and CDR2 is SYDVKM. V was clipped by 3 bases and J by 5 bases, with 10 bases between them. The CDR3 DNA sequence: TGTGCCAGCAGTTTGTTTGTCATGAATGAAAAACTGTTTTTT. The encoded protein is CASSLFVMNEKLFF. Supplemented by reference TRBV28 and TRBJ1-4, the full variable domain reads DVKVTQSSRYLVKRTGEKVFLECVQDMDHENMFWYRQDPGLGLRLIYFSYDVKMKEKGDIPEGYSVSREKKERFSLILESASTNQTSMYLCASSLFVMNEKLFFGSGTQLSVL.

V is TRBV12-3 or TRBV12-4 and J is TRBJ2-3, with D perhaps TRBD2 (5 bases). TRBJ2-1 explains the end of the DNA better; the J call may be wrong. This CDR3 is 13 amino acids long. This chain's CDR3 is CASSLVGGWEQFF. Written as DNA, the CDR3 is TGTGCCAGCAGTTTGGTGGGCGGGTGGGAGCAGTTCTTC.

This rearrangement joins TRBV10-2 to TRBJ2-3; weak D call: TRBD1 (6 bases). The CDR3 is made up of 16 amino acids. Germline assignment: CDR1 WSHSY and CDR2 SAAADI. V lost 6 bases to trimming and J lost 2 bases, with 18 bases between them. CDR3 nucleotides: TGCGCCAGCAGAGATCCTGGGGGCCCCTCCACAGATACGCAGTATTTT. Residues: CASRDPGGPSTDTQYF.

A word on this clonotype: Because it lacks the conserved phenylalanine or tryptophan at the end, this CDR3 is likely a read error. V is TRBV4-1 and J is TRBJ2-7; TRBD1 matches at 9 bases. CDR3 size: 14 residues. Trimming took 4 bases from V and 1 from J; bases not matched to a gene: 2. Looked up from germline, CDR1 is MGHRA and CDR2 is YSYEKL. In DNA, the CDR3 is TGCGCCAGCAGCCGTGGGACAGGGTCCTACGAGCAGTACTCC. This encodes CASSRGTGSYEQYS.

This clonotype was recorded at least ten times. This sequence joins TRBV4-1 and TRBJ1-5, with TRBD1 matching over 7 bases. Germline lookup yields CDR1 MGHRA and CDR2 YSYEKL. CDR3 length: 16 amino acids. The J segment lost 0 bases and the V segment lost 3 bases, leaving 5 bases of the junction unmatched. This chain's CDR3 is CASSHQQGSSNQPQHF. The CDR3, as DNA: TGCGCCAGCAGCCATCAACAGGGGTCTAGCAATCAGCCCCAGCATTTT.

This clonotype was seen a few times. The chain is built from TRBV30 and TRBJ1-3; 8 nucleotides match TRBD1. V trimming: 8 bases; J trimming: 4 bases; junction bases outside the gene matches: 10. This CDR3 is 14 amino acids long. Germline V gives CDR1 GTSNPN, CDR2 SVGIG (reference sequence). DNA of the CDR3: TGTGCCGCGGAGCAGGGGGCGGGCGGAAACACCATATATTTT. Translated, it gives CAAEQGAGGNTIYF.

This chain joins TRBV18 and TRBJ2-6, with TRBD1 identical over 8 bases. The CDR3 loop spans 18 amino acids. Trimming removed 8 bases from V and 1 base from J; junction bases left unmatched: 13. Germline CDR1 reads KGHSH; CDR2 reads LQKENI. CDR3 residues: CASAHSPGGGSGANVLTF. The CDR3 DNA reads TGTGCCAGCGCCCATTCCCCAGGGGGCGGATCTGGGGCCAACGTCCTGACTTTC.